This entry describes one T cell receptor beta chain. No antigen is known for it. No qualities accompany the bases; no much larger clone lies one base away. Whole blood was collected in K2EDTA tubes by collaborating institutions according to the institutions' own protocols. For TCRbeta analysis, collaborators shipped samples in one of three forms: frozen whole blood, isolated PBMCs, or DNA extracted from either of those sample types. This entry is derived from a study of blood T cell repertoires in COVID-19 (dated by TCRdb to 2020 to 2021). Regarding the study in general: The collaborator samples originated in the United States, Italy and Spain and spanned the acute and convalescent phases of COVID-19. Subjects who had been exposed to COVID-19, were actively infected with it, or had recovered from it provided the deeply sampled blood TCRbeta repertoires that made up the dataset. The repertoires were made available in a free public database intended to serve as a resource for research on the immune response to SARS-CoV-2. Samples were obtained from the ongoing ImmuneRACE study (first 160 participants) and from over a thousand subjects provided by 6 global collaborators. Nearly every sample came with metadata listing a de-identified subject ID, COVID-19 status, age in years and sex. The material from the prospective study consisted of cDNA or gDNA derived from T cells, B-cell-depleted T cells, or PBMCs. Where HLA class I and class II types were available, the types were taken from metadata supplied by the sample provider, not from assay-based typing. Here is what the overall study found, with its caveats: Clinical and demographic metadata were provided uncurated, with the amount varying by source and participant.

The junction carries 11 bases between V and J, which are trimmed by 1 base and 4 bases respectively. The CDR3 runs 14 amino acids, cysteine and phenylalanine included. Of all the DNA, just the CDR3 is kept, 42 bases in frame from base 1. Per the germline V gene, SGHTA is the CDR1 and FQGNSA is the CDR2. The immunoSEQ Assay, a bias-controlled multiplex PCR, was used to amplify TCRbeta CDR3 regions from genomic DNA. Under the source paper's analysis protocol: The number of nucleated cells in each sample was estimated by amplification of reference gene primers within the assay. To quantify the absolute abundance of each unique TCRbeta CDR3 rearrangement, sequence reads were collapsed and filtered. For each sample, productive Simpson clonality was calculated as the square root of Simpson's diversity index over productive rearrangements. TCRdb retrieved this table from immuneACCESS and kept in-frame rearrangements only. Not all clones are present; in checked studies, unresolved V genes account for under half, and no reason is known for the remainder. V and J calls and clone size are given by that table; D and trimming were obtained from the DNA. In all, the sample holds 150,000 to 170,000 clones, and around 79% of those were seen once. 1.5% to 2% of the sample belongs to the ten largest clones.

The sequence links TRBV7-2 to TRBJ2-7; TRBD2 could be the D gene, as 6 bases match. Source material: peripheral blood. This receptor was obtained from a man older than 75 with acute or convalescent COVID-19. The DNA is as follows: TGTGCCAGCAGCTTAGGTGGAGGGTGGTACGAGCAGTACTTC. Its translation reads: CASSLGGGWYEQYF.